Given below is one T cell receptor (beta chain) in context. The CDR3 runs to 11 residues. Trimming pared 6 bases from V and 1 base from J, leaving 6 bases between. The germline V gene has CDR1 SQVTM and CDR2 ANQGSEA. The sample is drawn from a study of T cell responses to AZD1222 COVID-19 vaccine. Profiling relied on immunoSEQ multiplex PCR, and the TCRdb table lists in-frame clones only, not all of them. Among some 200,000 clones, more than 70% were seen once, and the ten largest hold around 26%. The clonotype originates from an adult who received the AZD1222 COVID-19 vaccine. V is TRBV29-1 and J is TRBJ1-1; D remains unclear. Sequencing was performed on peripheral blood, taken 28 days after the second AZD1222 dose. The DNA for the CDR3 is TGCAGCGTCGAGGGGAACACTGAAGCTTTCTTT. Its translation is CSVEGNTEAFF.